This T cell receptor (beta chain) was retrieved from a study of beta chain features in type 1 diabetes. The wider study: Age and gender were similar between patients and healthy donors, as were cell yields. Study-wide points: Although PCR might favor shorter templates, it would do so equally in patients and controls. For Type 1 diabetes patients, all four CD4+ subsets carried TCRB CDR3s that were moderately but significantly shorter. Since sequencing was performed on cDNA, cells with high TCR expression could be over-represented.

The isolated RNA, all of it, was reverse transcribed, so expressed TCRB transcripts were what got sequenced. Clones were read by immunoSEQ multiplex PCR, and TCRdb kept only the in-frame ones, dropping some. The sample carries roughly 240,000 clones, about 24% recorded once. On this clone: Its target is unknown.

The V gene lost 0 bases and the J gene lost 10 bases, with 10 bases spanning the gap. The CDR3 is made up of 13 amino acids. Germline values: CDR1 MGHRA, CDR2 YSYEKL. The V and J genes are TRBV4-1 and TRBJ2-1; D is undetermined. Sequenced: naive CD4+ T cells from blood. This TCR was sampled from a woman in her 30s with type 1 diabetes. The CDR3 region is CASSQEVYEEQFF. CDR3 in DNA: TGCGCCAGCAGCCAAGAAGTGTACGAGGAGCAGTTCTTC.